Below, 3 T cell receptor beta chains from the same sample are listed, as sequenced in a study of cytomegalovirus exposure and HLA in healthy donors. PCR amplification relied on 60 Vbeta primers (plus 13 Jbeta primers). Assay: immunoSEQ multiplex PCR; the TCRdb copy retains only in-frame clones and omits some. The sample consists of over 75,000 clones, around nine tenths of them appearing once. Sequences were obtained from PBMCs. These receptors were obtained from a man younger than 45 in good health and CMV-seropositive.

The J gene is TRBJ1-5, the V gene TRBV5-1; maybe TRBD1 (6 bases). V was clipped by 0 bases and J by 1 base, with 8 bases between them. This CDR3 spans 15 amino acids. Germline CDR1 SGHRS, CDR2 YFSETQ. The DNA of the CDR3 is TGCGCCAGCAGCTTGGCAGGGGACAGCAATCAGCCCCAGCATTTT. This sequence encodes CASSLAGDSNQPQHF.

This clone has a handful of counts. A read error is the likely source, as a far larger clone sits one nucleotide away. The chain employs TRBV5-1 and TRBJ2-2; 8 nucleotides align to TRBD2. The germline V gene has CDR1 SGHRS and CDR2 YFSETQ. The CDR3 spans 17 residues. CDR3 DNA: TGCGCCAGCACCTTGCGCAGCGGGAGATTTAACACCGGGGAGCTGTTTTTT. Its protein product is CASTLRSGRFNTGELFF. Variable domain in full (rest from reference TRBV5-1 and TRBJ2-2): KAGVTQTPRYLIKTRGQQVTLSCSPISGHRSVSWYQQTPGQGLQFLFEYFSETQRNKGNFPGRFSGRQFSNSRSEMNVSTLELGDSALYLCASTLRSGRFNTGELFFGEGSRLTVL.

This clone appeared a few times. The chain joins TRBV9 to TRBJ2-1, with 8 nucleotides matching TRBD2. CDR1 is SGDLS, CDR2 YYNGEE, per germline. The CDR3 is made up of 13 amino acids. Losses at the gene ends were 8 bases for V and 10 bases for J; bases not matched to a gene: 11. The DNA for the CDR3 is TGTGCCAGTGAGTGGGCGGGAGGACGAGAGCAGTTCTTC. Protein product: CASEWAGGREQFF. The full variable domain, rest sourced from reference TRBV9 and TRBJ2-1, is DSGVTQTPKHLITATGQRVTLRCSPRSGDLSVYWYQQSLDQGLQFLIQYYNGEERAKGNILERFSAQQFPDLHSELNLSSLELGDSALYFCASEWAGGREQFFGPGTRLTVL.